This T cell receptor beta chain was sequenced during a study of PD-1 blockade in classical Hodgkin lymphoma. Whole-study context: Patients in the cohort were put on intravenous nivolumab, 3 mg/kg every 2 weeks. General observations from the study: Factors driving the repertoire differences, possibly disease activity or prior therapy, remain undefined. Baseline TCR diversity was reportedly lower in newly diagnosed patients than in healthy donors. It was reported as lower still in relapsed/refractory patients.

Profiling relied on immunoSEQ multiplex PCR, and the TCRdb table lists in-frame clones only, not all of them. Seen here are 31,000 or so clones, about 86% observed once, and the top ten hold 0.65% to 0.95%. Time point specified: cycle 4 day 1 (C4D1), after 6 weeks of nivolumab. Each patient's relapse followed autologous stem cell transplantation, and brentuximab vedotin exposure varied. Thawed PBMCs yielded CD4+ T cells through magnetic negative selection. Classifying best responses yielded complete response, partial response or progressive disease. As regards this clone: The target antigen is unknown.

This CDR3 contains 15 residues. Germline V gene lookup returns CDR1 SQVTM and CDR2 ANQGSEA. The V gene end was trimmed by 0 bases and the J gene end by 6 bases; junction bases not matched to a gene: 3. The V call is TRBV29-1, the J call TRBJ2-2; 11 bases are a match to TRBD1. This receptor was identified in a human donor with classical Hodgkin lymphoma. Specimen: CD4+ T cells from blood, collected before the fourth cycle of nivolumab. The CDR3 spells CSVEEGQGVAGELFF. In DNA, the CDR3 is TGCAGCGTTGAAGAGGGACAGGGGGTAGCCGGGGAGCTGTTTTTT.